The text below deals with one T cell receptor beta chain. No antigen is known for it. Germline trimming cut 5 bases from V and 2 bases from J; bases unmatched to any gene: 12. Germline-derived CDR1 and CDR2 are SEHNR and FQNEAQ (reference sequence). The CDR3 has 18 amino acids. This sample was included in a study of OX40 agonist ivuxolimab in advanced cancers. For the study at large: The patients got ivuxolimab, which is an agonistic anti-OX40 (CD134) antibody.

Broader study findings: Expanded clones belonging to CD8+ T cells outnumbered, on average, those of CD4+. Clonal expansion from baseline to week 6 occurred in both CD4+ and CD8+ T cells.

The assay was immunoSEQ multiplex PCR, and TCRdb's table has in-frame clones only and misses some. The sample includes about 19,000 clones, roughly 79% of them seen just once. The sample in question was CD4+ or CD8+ T cells sorted from blood, obtained in a trial of the OX40 agonist ivuxolimab. The clonotype comes from an adult with an advanced solid tumor such as melanoma, head and neck, liver or kidney cancer. The V gene is TRBV7-9, the J gene TRBJ2-1; 10 nucleotides match TRBD2. In nucleotides, the CDR3 is TGTGCCAGCAGCAATGAAAGACTAGCGGGCCCGGCCTACAATGAGCAGTTCTTC. Amino acid sequence: CASSNERLAGPAYNEQFF.